This T cell receptor (beta chain) emerged from a study of cytomegalovirus exposure and HLA in healthy donors. General study results and limits: Fewer N-insertions than the approximately 680-donor mean were reportedly shown by an Asian-associated ancestry cluster in a later analysis.

Use of 60 Vbeta and 13 Jbeta primers characterized the PCR. Data came from immunoSEQ multiplex PCR; TCRdb stores just in-frame clones and leaves some out. The sample yields some 130,000 clones, approximately 80% seen once. As for this clone: Its cognate antigen is unknown.

Germline V gene lookup returns CDR1 SGDLS and CDR2 YYNGEE. V lost 0 bases, J lost 2 bases, and 11 bases stayed unmatched. This CDR3 has 18 amino acids. This receptor was identified in a man aged 30 to 39 in good health and CMV-seronegative. This rearrangement joins TRBV9 to TRBJ2-3; 8 nucleotides match TRBD2. The sequenced material came from PBMCs. In DNA form, the CDR3 reads TGTGCCAGCAGCGTAGTGGGAACTAGCGGCTACTTCACAGATACGCAGTATTTT. It is translated as CASSVVGTSGYFTDTQYF.